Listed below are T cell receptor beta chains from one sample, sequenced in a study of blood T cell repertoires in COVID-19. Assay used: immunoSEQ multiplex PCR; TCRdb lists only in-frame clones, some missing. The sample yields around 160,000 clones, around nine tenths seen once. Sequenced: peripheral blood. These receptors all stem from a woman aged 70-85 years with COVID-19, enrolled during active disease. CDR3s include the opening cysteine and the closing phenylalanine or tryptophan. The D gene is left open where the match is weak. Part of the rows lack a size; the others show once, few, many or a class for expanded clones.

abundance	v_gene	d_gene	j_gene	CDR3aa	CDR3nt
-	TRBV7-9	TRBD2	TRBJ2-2	CASSSPRGMNTGELFF	TGTGCCAGCAGCTCGCCGCGGGGGATGAACACCGGGGAGCTGTTTTTT
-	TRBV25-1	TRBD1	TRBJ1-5	CASSEAGQGYQPQHF	TGTGCCAGCAGTGAAGCGGGACAGGGCTATCAGCCCCAGCATTTT
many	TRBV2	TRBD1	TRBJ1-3	CASSLLIPGQDGNTIYF	TGTGCCAGCAGTTTACTGATCCCCGGACAGGACGGAAACACCATATATTTT
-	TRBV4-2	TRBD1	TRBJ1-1	CASTPRFGTGGMVTEAFF	TGTGCCAGCACCCCCCGATTCGGGACAGGGGGCATGGTCACTGAAGCTTTCTTT
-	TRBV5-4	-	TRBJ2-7	CASSPQTAPYEQYF	TGTGCCAGCAGCCCCCAGACAGCCCCCTACGAGCAGTACTTC
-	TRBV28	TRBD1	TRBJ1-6	CASSLQVGDSYNSPLHF	TGTGCCAGCAGTTTACAGGTGGGGGACAGTTATAATTCACCCCTCCACTTT
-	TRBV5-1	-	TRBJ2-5	CASSLVGTDIQETQYF	TGCGCCAGCAGCCTCGTCGGGACTGACATTCAAGAGACCCAGTACTTC
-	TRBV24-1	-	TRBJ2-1	CATSDLGQKQQFF	TGTGCCACCAGTGATCTTGGACAAAAACAGCAGTTCTTC
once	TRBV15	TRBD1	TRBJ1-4	CATSRRQGRRNEKLFF	TGTGCCACCAGCAGAAGACAGGGGAGGAGAAATGAAAAACTGTTTTTT
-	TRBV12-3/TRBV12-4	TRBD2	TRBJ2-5	CASRGLAWETQYF	TGTGCCAGCAGGGGACTAGCTTGGGAGACCCAGTACTTC
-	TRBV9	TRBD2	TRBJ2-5	CASSVAGGAGETQYF	TGTGCCAGCAGCGTAGCCGGGGGGGCCGGAGAGACCCAGTACTTC
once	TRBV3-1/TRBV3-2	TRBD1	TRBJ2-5	CASSPGQWSGSGYF	TGTGCCAGCAGCCCGGGACAGTGGAGTGGGTCTGGCTACTTC
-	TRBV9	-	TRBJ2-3	CASSVGRGSTDTQYF	TGTGCCAGCAGCGTCGGCAGGGGTAGCACAGATACGCAGTATTTT
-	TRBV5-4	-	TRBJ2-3	CASSLEGGARDTQYF	TGTGCCAGCAGCTTGGAAGGGGGGGCGAGGGATACGCAGTATTTT
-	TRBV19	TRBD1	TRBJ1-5	CASSPTGQGGGQPQHF	TGTGCCAGTAGTCCCACGGGACAGGGCGGCGGTCAGCCCCAGCATTTT
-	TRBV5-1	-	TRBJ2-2	CASSRTTNTGELFF	TGCGCCAGCAGCAGGACTACGAACACCGGGGAGCTGTTTTTT
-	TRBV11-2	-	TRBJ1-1	CASSLDGGDGNTEAFF	TGTGCCAGCAGCTTAGATGGCGGGGATGGTAACACTGAAGCTTTCTTT
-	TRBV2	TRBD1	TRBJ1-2	CASIIGTGNYGYTF	TGTGCCAGCATCATAGGGACAGGGAACTATGGCTACACCTTC
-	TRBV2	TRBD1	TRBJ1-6	CASSGTGWSSPLHF	TGTGCCAGCAGTGGGACAGGGTGGAGTTCACCCCTCCACTTT
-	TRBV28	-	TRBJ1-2	CASSFWGDGYTF	TGTGCCAGCAGTTTTTGGGGCGACGGCTACACCTTC
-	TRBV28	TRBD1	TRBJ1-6	CASSRPRTGNNSPLHF	TGTGCCAGCAGTCGACCGAGGACAGGCAATAATTCACCCCTCCACTTT
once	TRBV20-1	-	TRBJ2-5	CSARIQETQYF	TGCAGTGCCCGTATCCAAGAGACCCAGTACTTC
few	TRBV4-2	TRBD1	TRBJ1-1	CASSPTPGQGARAEAFF	TGTGCCAGCAGCCCAACTCCAGGGCAGGGGGCAAGAGCTGAAGCTTTCTTT
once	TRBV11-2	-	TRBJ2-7	CASSSLRTAEQYF	TGTGCCAGCAGCTCATTAAGGACAGCCGAGCAGTACTTC
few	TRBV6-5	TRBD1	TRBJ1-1	CASSFGTAEAFF	TGTGCCAGCAGTTTTGGGACAGCTGAAGCTTTCTTT
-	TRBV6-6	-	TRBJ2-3	CASSYEASPTDTQYF	TGTGCCAGCAGTTACGAGGCTAGCCCCACAGATACGCAGTATTTT
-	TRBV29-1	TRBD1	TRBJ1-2	CSVQGAPSNYGYTF	TGCAGCGTCCAGGGGGCCCCTTCTAACTATGGCTACACCTTC
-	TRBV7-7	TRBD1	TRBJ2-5	CASSLLQGMQETQYF	TGTGCCAGCAGCTTGCTACAGGGGATGCAAGAGACCCAGTACTTC
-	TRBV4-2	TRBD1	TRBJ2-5	CASSQAPTGTGGQETQYF	TGTGCCAGCAGCCAGGCTCCGACCGGGACAGGGGGCCAAGAGACCCAGTACTTC
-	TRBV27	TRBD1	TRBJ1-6	CASSPQGQGNSPLHF	TGTGCCAGCAGTCCCCAGGGACAGGGGAATTCACCCCTCCACTTT
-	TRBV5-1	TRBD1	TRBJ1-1	CASHSWDRDTEAFF	TGCGCCAGCCACTCTTGGGACAGGGACACTGAAGCTTTCTTT
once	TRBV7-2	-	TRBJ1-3	CASSLAGTGNTIYF	TGTGCCAGCAGCTTAGCCGGGACTGGAAACACCATATATTTT
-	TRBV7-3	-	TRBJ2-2	CASSFDRSGELFF	TGTGCCAGCAGCTTCGACAGATCCGGGGAGCTGTTTTTT
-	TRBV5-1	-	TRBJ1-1	CASSLVFPGVGTEAFF	TGCGCCAGCAGCTTGGTATTTCCAGGGGTGGGAACTGAAGCTTTCTTT
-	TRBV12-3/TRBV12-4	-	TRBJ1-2	CASSFGVSYGYTF	TGTGCCAGCAGTTTCGGGGTCTCCTATGGCTACACCTTC
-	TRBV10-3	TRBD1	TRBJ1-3	CAISGGQLSSGNTIYF	TGTGCCATCAGTGGGGGACAGCTTAGCTCTGGAAACACCATATATTTT
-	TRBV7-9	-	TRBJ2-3	CASSLGLTGTDTQYF	TGTGCCAGCAGCCTGGGACTGACGGGCACAGATACGCAGTATTTT
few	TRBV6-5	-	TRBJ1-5	CASSLNSNQPQHF	TGTGCCAGCAGTTTAAATAGCAATCAGCCCCAGCATTTT
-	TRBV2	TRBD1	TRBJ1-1	CASSPDRGRTEAFF	TGTGCCAGCAGTCCTGACAGGGGAAGGACTGAAGCTTTCTTT
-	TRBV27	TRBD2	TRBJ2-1	CASSVGAPSGGSYNEQFF	TGTGCCAGCAGTGTAGGGGCACCTAGCGGGGGTTCCTACAATGAGCAGTTCTTC
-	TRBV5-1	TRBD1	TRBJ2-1	CASSAPDRVAYNEQFF	TGCGCCAGCAGCGCCCCAGACAGGGTGGCCTACAATGAGCAGTTCTTC
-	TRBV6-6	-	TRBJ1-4	CASKISELSEKLFF	TGTGCCAGCAAAATCAGCGAATTATCCGAAAAACTGTTTTTT